The sequence of this T cell receptor (beta chain) was determined in a study of blood T cell repertoires in COVID-19. The wider study: COVID-19 samples from acute and convalescent phases originated in the United States, Italy and Spain. In each case, the material was cDNA or gDNA derived from T cells, B-cell-depleted T cells, or PBMCs.

V was shortened by 4 bases and J by 0 bases, with 13 bases between the two germline ends. There are 16 residues in the CDR3. CDR1 is SNHLY and CDR2 is FYNNEI in the germline V gene. Authors' data handling: Nucleated cell number was recorded as an estimate derived from reference gene primer amplification. Sequencing used immunoSEQ multiplex PCR; TCRdb keeps in-frame clones, though not all of them. V and J calls and clone size are those listed in that table; D and trimming were worked out from the DNA. The data hold under 400,000 clones, with about 89% observed a single time. Seattle patients were enrolled during active infection and followed longitudinally.

J is TRBJ1-3 and V is TRBV2; D possibly corresponds to TRBD1 (6 bases). The sequenced sample was peripheral blood. The sequence was obtained from a woman in her twenties or thirties with COVID-19, enrolled during active disease. The CDR3 sequence: CASSGSGQHSGNTIYF. The CDR3 region has the DNA TGTGCCAGCAGTGGCTCCGGACAGCACTCTGGAAACACCATATATTTT. Full variable domain (outside the CDR3, taken from reference TRBV2 and TRBJ1-3): EPEVTQTPSHQVTQMGQEVILRCVPISNHLYFYWYRQILGQKVEFLVSFYNNEISEKSEIFDDQFSVERPDGSNFTLKIRSTKLEDSAMYFCASSGSGQHSGNTIYFGEGSWLTVV.